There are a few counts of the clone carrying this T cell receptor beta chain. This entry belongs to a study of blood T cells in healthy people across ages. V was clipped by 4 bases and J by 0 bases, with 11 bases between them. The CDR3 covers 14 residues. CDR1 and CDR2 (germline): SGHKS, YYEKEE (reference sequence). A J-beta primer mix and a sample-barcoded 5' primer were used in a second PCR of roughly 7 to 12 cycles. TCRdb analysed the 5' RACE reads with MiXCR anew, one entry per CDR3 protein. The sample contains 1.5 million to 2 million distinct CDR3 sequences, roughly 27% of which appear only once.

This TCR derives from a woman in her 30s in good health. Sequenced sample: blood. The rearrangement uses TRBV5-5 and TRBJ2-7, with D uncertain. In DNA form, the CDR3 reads TGTGCCAGCAGCCTAATTGGAACCTCCTACGAGCAGTACTTC. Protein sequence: CASSLIGTSYEQYF.